This TCR beta chain was identified during a study of cytomegalovirus exposure and HLA in healthy donors. Study conclusions and caveats: Reported results showed that the classifier diagnosed cytomegalovirus status with high specificity and sensitivity.

Unmatched junction bases numbered 16, after V lost 2 bases and J lost 7 bases. This CDR3 region has 17 residues. Germline V lookup: CDR1 LNHNV, CDR2 YYDKDF (reference sequence). The table came from immunoSEQ multiplex PCR; TCRdb's copy has only in-frame clones and leaves some out. Among some 120,000 clones listed, 90% to 95% were seen once. In regard to this clone: Its antigen is currently unknown.

The sequenced material came from PBMCs. The chain joins TRBV15 to TRBJ1-2; TRBD1 matches at 7 bases. This clonotype was obtained from a woman between 18 and 29 years old in good health and CMV-seronegative. In nucleotides, the CDR3 is TGTGCCACCAGCAGACCTATCGTCGACAGGGCAGGGAGTGGCTACACCTTC. It yields the protein CATSRPIVDRAGSGYTF.